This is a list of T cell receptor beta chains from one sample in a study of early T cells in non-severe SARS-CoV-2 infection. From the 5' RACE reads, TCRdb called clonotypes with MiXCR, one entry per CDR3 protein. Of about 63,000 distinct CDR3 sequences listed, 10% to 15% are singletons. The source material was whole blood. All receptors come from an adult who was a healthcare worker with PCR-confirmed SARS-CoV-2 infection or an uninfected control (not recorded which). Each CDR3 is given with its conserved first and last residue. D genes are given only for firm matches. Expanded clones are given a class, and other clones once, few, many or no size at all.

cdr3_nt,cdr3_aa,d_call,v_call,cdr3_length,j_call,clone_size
TGTGCCATCACCTCCACCGGACAGGGTAAAACAGATACGCAGTATTTT,CAITSTGQGKTDTQYF,TRBD1,TRBV10-3,16,TRBJ2-3,.
TGCGCCAGCAGCCCGGGACAGCAAAAAGAGACCCAGTACTTC,CASSPGQQKETQYF,TRBD1,TRBV4-1,14,TRBJ2-5,many
TGCAGCGGGGGGACAGATGGCTACACCTTC,CSGGTDGYTF,TRBD1,TRBV29-1,10,TRBJ1-2,.
TGTGCCTGGAGCGGAAGCAATCAGCCCCAGCATTTT,CAWSGSNQPQHF,.,TRBV30,12,TRBJ1-5,many
TGTGCCAGCAGTCGGGAAGGCGGCCGCTATGGCTACACCTTC,CASSREGGRYGYTF,.,TRBV28,14,TRBJ1-2,.
TGTGCCAGCACCCCTGACGGGAACACTGAAGCTTTCTTT,CASTPDGNTEAFF,.,TRBV12-3/TRBV12-4,13,TRBJ1-1,once
TGTGCCAGCCGGGACGCAGCAACTAATGAAAAACTGTTTTTT,CASRDAATNEKLFF,.,TRBV18,14,TRBJ1-4,many
TGTGCCAGCAGTGACAGGGGGAAGATCTATGGCTACACCTTC,CASSDRGKIYGYTF,TRBD1,TRBV6-2/TRBV6-3,14,TRBJ1-2,many
TGCGCCAGCAGCCAAGATCCGGGACAGTTAGATGAAAAACTGTTTTTT,CASSQDPGQLDEKLFF,TRBD1,TRBV4-3,16,TRBJ1-4,many
TGTGCCAGCAGCTCAGGACTAGCGGGGGCCAACAATGAGCAGTTCTTC,CASSSGLAGANNEQFF,TRBD2,TRBV11-2,16,TRBJ2-1,many
TGTGCCAGCAGCGATAACAGGGGGAACAATGAGCAGTTCTTC,CASSDNRGNNEQFF,TRBD1,TRBV5-5,14,TRBJ2-1,.
TGTGCCAGCAGTTCCCGAGGGGGGCGGGAGACCCAGTACTTC,CASSSRGGRETQYF,.,TRBV6-5,14,TRBJ2-5,.
TGCGCCAGCAGCGGTCAGGGATGGACCGGGGAGCTGTTTTTT,CASSGQGWTGELFF,.,TRBV4-3,14,TRBJ2-2,few
TGTGCCAGCAGTCCTATAGCGGGTCGCACAGATACGCAGTATTTT,CASSPIAGRTDTQYF,TRBD2,TRBV2,15,TRBJ2-3,many
TGTGCCAGCAGCTTGAAAGTGGCGGACCCGAGGCAGTACTTC,CASSLKVADPRQYF,.,TRBV5-4,14,TRBJ2-7,.
TGCAGTGCTAGAGCGGCTAGCGGGGGGGACCAAGAGACCCAGTACTTC,CSARAASGGDQETQYF,TRBD2,TRBV20-1,16,TRBJ2-5,many
TGCGCCAGCAGCTTGGGCCCGGGGCTAGACATCAATGAGCAGTTCTTC,CASSLGPGLDINEQFF,.,TRBV5-1,16,TRBJ2-1,many
TGCAGCGTCAGCCGGGATCCCAGCTCCTACGAGCAGTACTTC,CSVSRDPSSYEQYF,.,TRBV29-1,14,TRBJ2-7,many
TGTGCCAGCAGCCCTACTGGACAGGGGGCCTCCACCGGGGAGCTGTTTTTT,CASSPTGQGASTGELFF,TRBD1,TRBV3-1,17,TRBJ2-2,many
TGTGCCAGCAGCTTCAGGGTAAACCCTGGGGCCAACGTCCTGACTTTC,CASSFRVNPGANVLTF,.,TRBV7-9,16,TRBJ2-6,.
TGTGCCAGCTCAACACAAGAGACCCAGTACTTC,CASSTQETQYF,.,TRBV18,11,TRBJ2-5,medium-sized
TGTGCCAGCAGCCAAATAGGTGGGGGGAACTATGGCTACACCTTC,CASSQIGGGNYGYTF,.,TRBV5-4,15,TRBJ1-2,many